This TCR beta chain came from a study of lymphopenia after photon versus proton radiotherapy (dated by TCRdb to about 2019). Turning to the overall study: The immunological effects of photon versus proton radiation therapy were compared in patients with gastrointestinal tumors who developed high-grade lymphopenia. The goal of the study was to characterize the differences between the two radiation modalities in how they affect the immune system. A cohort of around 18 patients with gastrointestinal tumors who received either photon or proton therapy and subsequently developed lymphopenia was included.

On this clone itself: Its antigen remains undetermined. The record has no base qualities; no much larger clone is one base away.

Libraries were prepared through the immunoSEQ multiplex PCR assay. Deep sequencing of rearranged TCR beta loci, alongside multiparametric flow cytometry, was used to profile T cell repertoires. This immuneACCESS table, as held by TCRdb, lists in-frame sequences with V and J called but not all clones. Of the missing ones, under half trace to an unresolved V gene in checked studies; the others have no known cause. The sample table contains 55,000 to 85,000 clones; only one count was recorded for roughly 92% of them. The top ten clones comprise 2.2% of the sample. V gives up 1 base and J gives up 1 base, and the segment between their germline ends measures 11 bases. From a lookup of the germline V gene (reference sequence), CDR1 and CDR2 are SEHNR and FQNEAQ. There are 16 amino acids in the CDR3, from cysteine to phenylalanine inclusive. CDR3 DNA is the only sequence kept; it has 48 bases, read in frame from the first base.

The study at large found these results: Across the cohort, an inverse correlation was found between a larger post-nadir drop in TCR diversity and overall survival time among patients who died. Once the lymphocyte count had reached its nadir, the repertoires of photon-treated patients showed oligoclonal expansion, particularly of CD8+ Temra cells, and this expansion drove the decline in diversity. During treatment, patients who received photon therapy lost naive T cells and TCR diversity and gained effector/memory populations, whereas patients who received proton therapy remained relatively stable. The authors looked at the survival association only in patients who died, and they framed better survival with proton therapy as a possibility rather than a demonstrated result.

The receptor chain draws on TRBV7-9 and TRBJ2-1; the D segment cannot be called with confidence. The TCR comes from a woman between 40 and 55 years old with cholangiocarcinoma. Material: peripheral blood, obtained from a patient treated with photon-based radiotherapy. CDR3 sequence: CASSLVQRPSYNEQFF. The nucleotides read TGTGCCAGCAGCTTAGTGCAGCGACCATCCTACAATGAGCAGTTCTTC.